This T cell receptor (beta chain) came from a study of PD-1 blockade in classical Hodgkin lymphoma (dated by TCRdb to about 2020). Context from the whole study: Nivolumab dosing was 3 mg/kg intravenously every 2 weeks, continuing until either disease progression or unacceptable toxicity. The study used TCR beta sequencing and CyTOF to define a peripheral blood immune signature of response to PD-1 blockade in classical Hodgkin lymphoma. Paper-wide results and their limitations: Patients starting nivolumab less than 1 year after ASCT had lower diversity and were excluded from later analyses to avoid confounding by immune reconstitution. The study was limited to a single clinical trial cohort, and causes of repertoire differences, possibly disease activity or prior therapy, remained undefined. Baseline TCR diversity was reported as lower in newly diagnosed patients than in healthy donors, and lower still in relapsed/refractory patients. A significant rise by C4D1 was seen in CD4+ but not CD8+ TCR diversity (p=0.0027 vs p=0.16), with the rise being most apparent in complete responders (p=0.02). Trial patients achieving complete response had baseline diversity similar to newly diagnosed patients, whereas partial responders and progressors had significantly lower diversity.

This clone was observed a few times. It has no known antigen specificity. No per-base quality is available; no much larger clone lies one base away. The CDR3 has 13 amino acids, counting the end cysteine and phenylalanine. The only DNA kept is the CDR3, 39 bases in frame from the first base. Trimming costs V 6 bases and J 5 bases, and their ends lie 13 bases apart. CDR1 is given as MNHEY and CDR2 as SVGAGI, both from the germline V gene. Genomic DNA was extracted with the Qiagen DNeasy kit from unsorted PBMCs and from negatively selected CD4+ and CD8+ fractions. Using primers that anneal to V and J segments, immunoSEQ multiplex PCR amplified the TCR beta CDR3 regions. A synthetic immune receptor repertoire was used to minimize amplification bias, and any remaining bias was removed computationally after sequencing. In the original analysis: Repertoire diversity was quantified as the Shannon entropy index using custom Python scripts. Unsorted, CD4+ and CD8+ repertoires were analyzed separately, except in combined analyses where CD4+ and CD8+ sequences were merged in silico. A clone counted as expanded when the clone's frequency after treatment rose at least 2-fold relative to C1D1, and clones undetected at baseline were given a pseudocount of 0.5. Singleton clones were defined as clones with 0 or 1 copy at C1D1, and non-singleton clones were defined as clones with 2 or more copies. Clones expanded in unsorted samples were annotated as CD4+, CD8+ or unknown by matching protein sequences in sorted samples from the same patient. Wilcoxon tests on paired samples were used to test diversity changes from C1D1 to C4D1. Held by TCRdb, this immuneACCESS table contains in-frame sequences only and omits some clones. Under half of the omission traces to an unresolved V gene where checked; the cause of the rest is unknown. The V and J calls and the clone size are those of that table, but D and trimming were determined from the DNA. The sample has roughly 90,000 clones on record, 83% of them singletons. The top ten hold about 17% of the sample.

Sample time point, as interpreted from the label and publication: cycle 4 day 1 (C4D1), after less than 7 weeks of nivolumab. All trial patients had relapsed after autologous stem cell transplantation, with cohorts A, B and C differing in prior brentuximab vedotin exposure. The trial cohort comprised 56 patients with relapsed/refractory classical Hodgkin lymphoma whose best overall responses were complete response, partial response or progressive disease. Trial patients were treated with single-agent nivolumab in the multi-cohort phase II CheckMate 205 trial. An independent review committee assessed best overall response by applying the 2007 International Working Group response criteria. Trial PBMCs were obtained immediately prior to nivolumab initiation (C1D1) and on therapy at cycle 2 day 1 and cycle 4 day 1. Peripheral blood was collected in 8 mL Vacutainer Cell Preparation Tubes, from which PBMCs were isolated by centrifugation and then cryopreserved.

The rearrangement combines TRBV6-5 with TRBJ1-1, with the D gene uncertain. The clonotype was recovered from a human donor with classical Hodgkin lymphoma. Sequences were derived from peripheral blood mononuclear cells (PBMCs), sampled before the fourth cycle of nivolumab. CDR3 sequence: CASSPGEGTEAFF. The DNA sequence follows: TGTGCCAGCAGCCCGGGTGAAGGAACTGAAGCTTTCTTT.